These 22 T cell receptor beta chains were all obtained from the same sample, sequenced in a study of blood T cell repertoires in COVID-19. Measured with immunoSEQ multiplex PCR; TCRdb has only the in-frame clones, and not every one. This sample yields approximately 300,000 clones, of which nearly 90% are seen a single time; roughly a tenth belongs to the top ten. What was sequenced was PBMCs or T cells enriched from blood (not recorded which). Source of these receptors: a young woman who had recovered from COVID-19.

V is TRBV10-1 and J is TRBJ1-6, with D unresolved. The CDR3 has 15 amino acids. Germline assignment: CDR1 WNHNN and CDR2 SYGVQD (reference sequence). Trimming took 3 bases from V and 7 from J, leaving 13 bases between them. CDR3 DNA sequence: TGCGCCAGCAGTGAACAGAACAACTGGAATTCACCCCTCCACTTT. This encodes CASSEQNNWNSPLHF.

The chain combines TRBV3-1 (or the pseudogene TRBV3-2) with TRBJ1-2; D is uncertain. From germline, CDR1 is LGHDT and CDR2 YNNKEL (reference sequence). The CDR3 length is 13 residues. Trimming removed 1 base at V and 4 bases at J, with 7 bases between. The CDR3 region is CASSQAQLYGYTF. The DNA for the CDR3 is TGTGCCAGCAGCCAAGCACAGCTCTATGGCTACACCTTC.

CDR3 DNA sequence: TGCAGTGCTAGTCATCGGGTCCTAGCGGGAATTGGCGGGGAGCTGTTTTTT. Protein product: CSASHRVLAGIGGELFF. The chain carries TRBV20-1 and TRBJ2-2; 9 bases match TRBD2. V shed 3 bases, J shed 7 bases, and the junction held 15 bases outside the gene matches. The CDR3 covers 17 residues. Germline V gene sequence: CDR1 DFQATT, CDR2 SNEGSKA (reference sequence).

This clone was seen at least ten times. The CDR3 loop is CASSLEALYHEQYF. The CDR3 bases are TGTGCCAGCAGCTTAGAAGCTCTCTACCACGAGCAGTACTTC. The chain has TRBV7-8 and TRBJ2-7; D is ambiguous. Trimming removed 1 base at V and 5 bases at J, with 12 bases between. The V gene's germline CDR1 is SGHVS and CDR2 FQNEAQ. The CDR3 sequence is 14 residues long.

The chain uses TRBV7-9 and TRBJ2-7; tentative D call: TRBD1 (6 bases). The CDR3 runs 15 residues. Per germline, CDR1 SEHNR and CDR2 FQNEAQ (reference sequence). The V end lost 1 base, the J end lost 6 bases, and 16 bases lay between the germline ends. The CDR3 DNA follows: TGTGCCAGCAGCTTAGTATACAGGGTGGCGGGCGAGCAGTACTTC. Translating it yields CASSLVYRVAGEQYF. The complete variable domain, with remaining parts taken from reference TRBV7-9 and TRBJ2-7, reads DTGVSQNPRHKITKRGQNVTFRCDPISEHNRLYWYRQTLGQGPEFLTYFQNEAQLEKSRLLSDRFSAERPKGSFSTLEIQRTEQGDSAMYLCASSLVYRVAGEQYFGPGTRLTVT.

The chain links TRBV7-8 to TRBJ2-7; no clear D. Germline V gene data show CDR1 as SGHVS and CDR2 as FQNEAQ. V was pared by 2 bases and J by 6 bases, with 5 bases between. CDR3 length: 11 residues. Here the CDR3 DNA reads TGTGCCAGCAGCTTAAGCTTCGAGCAGTACTTC. It translates to CASSLSFEQYF.

The rearrangement links TRBV5-3 to TRBJ2-5, with D tentatively TRBD2 (5 bases). TRBV5-3 is known as an ORF, though its function is uncertain. This CDR3 has 14 amino acids. V was pared by 3 bases and J by 3 bases, with 12 bases between. CDR3 in DNA: TGTGCCAGAAGCTGCTCCCGGGGTGAAGAGACCCAGTACTTC. This codes for CARSCSRGEETQYF.

Only one count was recorded for this clone. The J gene is TRBJ2-7, the V gene TRBV19, with TRBD2 matching over 7 bases. The CDR3 totals 18 residues. Germline CDR1 reads LNHDA; CDR2 reads SQIVND (reference sequence). The trim removed 4 bases at V and 5 bases at J, leaving 20 bases unmatched. The DNA of the CDR3 is TGTGCCAGTAGTAGAAGCAAGTGGGTTGGGGAGCGGGACCACGAGCAGTACTTC. Translation: CASSRSKWVGERDHEQYF.

This clone was counted a single time. V usage is TRBV7-2 and J usage is TRBJ2-1; 8 bases line up with TRBD2. Germline CDR1 is SGHTA and CDR2 is FQGNSA. V shed 2 bases, J shed 5 bases, and the junction held 8 bases outside the gene matches. This CDR3 contains 16 residues. As DNA, the CDR3 is TGTGCCAGCAGCTTACTGGGGCGGGGGGCCCACAATGAGCAGTTCTTC. Translation: CASSLLGRGAHNEQFF.

The J gene is TRBJ1-2, the V gene TRBV5-1, with D hard to call. V shed 2 bases and J shed 0 bases, with 11 bases lying between them. The germline gives CDR1 SGHRS, CDR2 YFSETQ. This CDR3 contains 15 residues. This CDR3 reads CASSFGEVANYGYTF. Written as DNA, the CDR3 is TGCGCCAGCAGCTTCGGGGAGGTAGCTAACTATGGCTACACCTTC.

This clone came up a few times. The chain uses TRBV29-1 and TRBJ2-3; D is possibly TRBD2 (6 bases). This CDR3 has 12 residues. Trimming left V 7 bases short and J 6 bases short, with 14 bases between. Looked up from germline, CDR1 is SQVTM and CDR2 is ANQGSEA. This CDR3 reads CSAGVGGDTQYF. For the CDR3, the DNA is TGCAGCGCCGGGGTTGGGGGGGATACGCAGTATTTT.

In this sample, this clone turned up once. The chain couples TRBV3-1 (or the pseudogene TRBV3-2) to TRBJ2-1, with a tentative D call TRBD2 (6 bases). The CDR3 is 16 amino acids. V was clipped by 0 bases and J by 12 bases, with 21 bases between them. Germline V CDR1 and CDR2: LGHDT, YNNKEL (reference sequence). The CDR3 DNA reads as TGTGCCAGCAGCCAAGATGTCAGCGGAGGGTGGAGGGGGCAGTTCTTC. Its translation: CASSQDVSGGWRGQFF.

The rearrangement uses TRBV7-3 and TRBJ2-3; the D is unclear. V lost 5 bases and J lost 5, with 8 bases in between. CDR3 length: 12 residues. Per the germline V gene, CDR1 is SGHTA and CDR2 is FQGTGA. The DNA for the CDR3 is TGTGCCAGCAGCGCCTCGGGAGATACGCAGTATTTT. Protein sequence: CASSASGDTQYF.

J is TRBJ1-1 and V is TRBV12-3 or TRBV12-4; 8 bases fit TRBD1. Trimming removed 5 bases from V and 6 bases from J; junction bases left unmatched: 5. The CDR3 totals 13 residues. CDR3 DNA sequence: TGTGCCAGCAGTCGTGACAGGGGACCTGAAGCTTTCTTT. Translation gives CASSRDRGPEAFF.

The rearrangement links TRBV7-2 to TRBJ2-3; 8 bases match TRBD2. CDR3 length: 16 residues. Looked up from germline, CDR1 is SGHTA and CDR2 is FQGNSA. V dropped 5 bases and J dropped 5; count of bases not matched to a gene: 12. The CDR3 is CASSPTRLASRDTQYF. The DNA for the CDR3 is TGTGCCAGCAGCCCGACCCGACTAGCGAGTAGAGATACGCAGTATTTT.

CDR3 amino acids: CSVPGQGNGYTF. DNA for the CDR3: TGCAGCGTTCCTGGACAGGGCAATGGCTACACCTTC. V usage is TRBV29-1 and J usage is TRBJ1-2; 8 nucleotides agree with TRBD1. Germline CDR1 is SQVTM and CDR2 is ANQGSEA. V trimming: 5 bases; J trimming: 6 bases; junction bases outside the gene matches: 5. This CDR3 region has 12 residues.

The J gene is TRBJ2-5, the V gene TRBV3-1 (or the pseudogene TRBV3-2); 13 nucleotides match TRBD2. Germline values: CDR1 LGHDT, CDR2 YNNKEL (reference sequence). V lost 1 base, J lost 4 bases, and 3 bases stayed unmatched. The CDR3 sequence is 16 residues long. In DNA form, the CDR3 reads TGTGCCAGCAGCCAAGGGACTAGCGGGAGCCTAGAGACCCAGTACTTC. Translated, it gives CASSQGTSGSLETQYF.

CDR3 in DNA: TGCGCCAGCAGTGATGGGGGGACTAGCGGAGAAGAGACCCAGTACTTC. It is translated as CASSDGGTSGEETQYF. This chain uses TRBV10-1 with TRBJ2-5, with 11 bases matching TRBD2. This CDR3 comprises 16 residues. V trimming: 3 bases; J trimming: 3 bases; junction bases outside the gene matches: 6. The germline V gene encodes CDR1 WNHNN and CDR2 SYGVQD (reference sequence).

The CDR3 here is CAISEPSRMETQYF. CDR3 nucleotide sequence: TGTGCCATCAGTGAGCCAAGTCGTATGGAGACGCAGTATTTT. The rearrangement links TRBV10-3 to TRBJ2-3; no clear D. This CDR3 comprises 14 residues. With 2 bases removed from V and 9 bases from J, the gap between germline ends came to 15 bases. From germline, CDR1 is ENHRY and CDR2 SYGVKD.

The J gene is TRBJ2-1, the V gene TRBV4-3; D perhaps matches TRBD2 (6 bases). From germline, CDR1 is LGHNA and CDR2 YSLEER. The CDR3 totals 20 residues. The ends were cut back, 1 base at V and 0 bases at J, with 22 bases in the middle. The CDR3 DNA reads as TGCGCCAGCAGCCAAGTTAGGGATGATCTCGTGGGGGGCTCCTACAATGAGCAGTTCTTC. Its protein is CASSQVRDDLVGGSYNEQFF.

A remark on this clone: The junction shows a germline mismatch at one end, possibly a read error. The V call is TRBV12-5, the J call TRBJ1-1, with D hard to call. The germline V gene has CDR1 LGHNT and CDR2 FRNRAP. The CDR3 has 11 amino acids. Here the CDR3 DNA reads TGTGCTAGTGGTTTGCAATACGTGCACATCTTT. It yields the protein CASGLQYVHIF.

The gene calls are TRBV9 and TRBJ2-3; 14 bases align to TRBD2. Germline-derived CDR1 and CDR2 are SGDLS and YYNGEE. This CDR3 is 17 amino acids long. J lost 3 bases, V lost 4 bases, and 7 bases had no gene match. CDR3 DNA sequence: TGTGCCAGCAGCCCCCCGGGACTAGCGGGAGCTACAGATACGCAGTATTTT. Its translation: CASSPPGLAGATDTQYF.